This entry lists 15 T cell receptor beta chains sequenced from one sample in a study of blood T cell repertoires in COVID-19. Sequenced by immunoSEQ multiplex PCR; TCRdb stores in-frame clones only, minus some. The sample includes approximately 33,000 clones, around 80% of them seen just once. Sequencing was performed on peripheral blood. The source of these receptors is a man aged 65 to 85 with acute or convalescent COVID-19.

A few counts support this clone. The chain employs TRBV6-5 and TRBJ2-3; TRBD1 might be the D (7 bases). This CDR3 comprises 15 residues. Per germline, CDR1 MNHEY and CDR2 SVGAGI. Trimming removed 8 bases from V and 6 bases from J, with 21 bases in between. CDR3 sequence reads: CASGLSGGRFDTQYF. DNA for the CDR3: TGTGCCAGCGGGCTCTCAGGGGGGCGCTTTGATACGCAGTATTTT.

The chain links TRBV28 to TRBJ1-6; TRBD1 matches 7 bases. V was pared by 3 bases and J by 2 bases, with 7 bases of the junction left unmatched. In germline, CDR1 is MDHEN, CDR2 SYDVKM. This CDR3 comprises 17 residues. CDR3 nucleotide sequence: TGTGCCAGCAGTTTCCAGACAGGGCGCGCCTATAATTCACCCCTCCACTTT. It specifies CASSFQTGRAYNSPLHF.

The gene calls are TRBV6-2 or TRBV6-3 and TRBJ1-5, with D possibly being TRBD1 (6 bases). The germline V gene has CDR1 MNHEY and CDR2 SVGEGT. This CDR3 region has 15 residues. V lost 5 bases and J 3 bases, leaving 14 bases between the germline ends. Here the CDR3 reads CASSPWRQDNQPQHF. DNA for the CDR3: TGTGCCAGCAGTCCATGGAGACAGGACAATCAGCCCCAGCATTTT.

The chain employs TRBV6-5 and TRBJ1-2, with 10 bases identical to TRBD1. Germline loops: CDR1 MNHEY, CDR2 SVGAGI. This CDR3 contains 14 residues. Losses at the gene ends were 11 bases for V and 4 bases for J; bases not matched to a gene: 10. The CDR3, as DNA: TGTGCCGGAACAGACAGGGGGCTTTTCTATGGCTACACCTTC. Translated, it gives CAGTDRGLFYGYTF.

The rearrangement joins TRBV6-6 to TRBJ2-7; the D is unclear. Germline V gene data show CDR1 as MNHNY and CDR2 as SVGAGI (reference sequence). Trimming removed 5 bases from V and 1 base from J, with 6 bases in between. CDR3 length: 12 amino acids. CDR3 DNA: TGTGCCAGCAGTGGCAGTTCCTACGAGCAGTACTTC. Translation: CASSGSSYEQYF.

The chain is built from TRBV29-1 and TRBJ1-5; the D gene is possibly TRBD1 (5 bases). Trimming stripped 6 bases from V and 6 bases from J, with 15 bases between. Per the germline V gene, CDR1 is SQVTM and CDR2 is ANQGSEA. The CDR3 has 13 amino acids. This CDR3 reads CSVIYIGGQPQHF. The CDR3, as DNA: TGCAGCGTGATTTACATCGGGGGTCAGCCCCAGCATTTT.

The J gene is TRBJ1-3, the V gene TRBV28; 8 positions agree with TRBD1. This CDR3 contains 16 residues. The germline CDR1 and CDR2 sequences are MDHEN and SYDVKM. J lost 3 bases, V lost 2 bases, and 6 bases had no gene match. The CDR3 nucleotides read TGTGCCAGCAGTTTACTTACAGGGGGAATTGGAAACACCATATATTTT. Translation gives CASSLLTGGIGNTIYF.

This chain joins TRBV28 and TRBJ2-1; 8 positions match TRBD1. CDR3 length equals 14 residues. The ends lost 5 bases at V and 6 bases at J; junction bases unmatched: 6. Germline-derived CDR1 and CDR2 are MDHEN and SYDVKM. CDR3 bases: TGTGCCAGCAGTAACCGACAGGGGATCAATGAGCAGTTCTTC. It yields the protein CASSNRQGINEQFF.

This chain uses TRBV18 with TRBJ1-1; D is possibly TRBD1 (5 bases). The CDR3 has 16 amino acids. Trimming removed 0 bases from V and 4 bases from J, with 15 bases in between. Germline V gene sequence: CDR1 KGHSH, CDR2 LQKENI. The chain's CDR3 is CASSPPVVAGGTEAFF. CDR3 in DNA: TGTGCCAGCTCACCACCGGTAGTTGCGGGGGGCACTGAAGCTTTCTTT.

This clone was picked up a small number of times. V is TRBV12-5 and J is TRBJ2-6; 8 nucleotides agree with TRBD1. Germline CDR1 reads LGHNT; CDR2 reads FRNRAP. This CDR3 comprises 18 residues. The V segment lost 2 bases and the J segment 0 bases; nucleotides outside the gene matches: 6. In nucleotides, the CDR3 is TGTGCTAGTGGTTTGTACCCTGACAGGGGCTCTGGGGCCAACGTCCTGACTTTC. Translating gives CASGLYPDRGSGANVLTF.

This chain joins TRBV29-1 and TRBJ1-1; D gene ambiguous. Germline CDR1 reads SQVTM; CDR2 reads ANQGSEA. The CDR3 totals 12 residues. V was trimmed by 1 base and J by 5 bases, leaving 8 bases between them. The CDR3 loop is CSVEVGRTEAFF. The CDR3 DNA sequence: TGCAGCGTTGAAGTGGGGAGAACTGAAGCTTTCTTT.

This chain links TRBV6-6 with TRBJ2-7; D remains ambiguous. CDR1 is MNHNY, CDR2 SVGAGI, per germline (reference sequence). V lost 5 bases and J 4 bases, leaving 6 bases between the germline ends. The CDR3 length is 11 residues. The CDR3, as DNA: TGTGCCAGCAGTCCTACTTACGAGCAGTACTTC. Translation: CASSPTYEQYF.

V is TRBV4-1 and J is TRBJ2-1; 10 nucleotides align to TRBD2. Trimming at V came to 0 bases and at J to 7 bases, leaving 9 bases not matched to a gene. The germline V gene encodes CDR1 MGHRA and CDR2 YSYEKL. The CDR3 is made up of 17 amino acids. This chain's CDR3 is CASSQEWASGSRNEQFF. CDR3 bases: TGCGCCAGCAGCCAAGAGTGGGCTAGCGGGAGCAGAAATGAGCAGTTCTTC.

The chain links TRBV29-1 to TRBJ2-2; TRBD1 might be the D (5 bases). The CDR3 contains 13 residues. V lost 3 bases and J 5 bases, leaving 10 bases between the germline ends. Germline V CDR1 and CDR2: SQVTM, ANQGSEA. This CDR3 reads CSVDQGLTGELFF. As DNA, the CDR3 is TGCAGCGTTGATCAGGGTTTGACCGGGGAGCTGTTTTTT.

This chain links TRBV10-2 with TRBJ1-1, with D unclear. V lost 2 bases and J lost 1, with 8 bases in between. The length of the CDR3 is 14 residues. Germline lookup yields CDR1 WSHSY and CDR2 SAAADI. CDR3 in amino acids: CASSEIHRNTEAFF. CDR3 nucleotide sequence: TGCGCCAGCAGTGAGATCCACAGGAACACTGAAGCTTTCTTT.